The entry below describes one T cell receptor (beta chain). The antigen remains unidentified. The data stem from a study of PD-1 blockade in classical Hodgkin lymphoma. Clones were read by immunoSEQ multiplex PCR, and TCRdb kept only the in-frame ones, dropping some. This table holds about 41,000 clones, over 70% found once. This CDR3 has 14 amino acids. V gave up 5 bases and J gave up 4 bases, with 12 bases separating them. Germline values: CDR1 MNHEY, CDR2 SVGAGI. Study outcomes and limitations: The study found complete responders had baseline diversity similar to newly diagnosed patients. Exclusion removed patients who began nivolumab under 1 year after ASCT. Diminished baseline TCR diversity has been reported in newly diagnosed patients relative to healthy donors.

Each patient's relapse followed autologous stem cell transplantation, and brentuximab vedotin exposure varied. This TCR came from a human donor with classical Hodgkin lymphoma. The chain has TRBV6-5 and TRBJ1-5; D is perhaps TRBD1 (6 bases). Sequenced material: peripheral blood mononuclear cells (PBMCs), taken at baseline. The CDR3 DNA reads TGTGCCAGCAGTGTTACAGGGTGGAATCAGCCCCAGCATTTT. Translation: CASSVTGWNQPQHF.